The clone carrying this T cell receptor (beta chain) has a count of ten or more. What it binds is not known. This sample was included in a study of T cell repertoires in cytomegalovirus infection. Study-level background: A matching HLA type, together with CMV infection, was signaled by public TCR beta signatures. Study-wide points: Predominance within the ex vivo response was attributable to HLA-C-restricted CMV-specific TCR beta clonotypes. Cumulated frequencies of public TCR beta families served to identify carriers of CMV plus the relevant HLA.

Trimming took off 2 bases at V and 3 bases at J, with 10 bases between the two ends. The germline gives CDR1 SGHTA, CDR2 FQGNSA. The CDR3 loop spans 14 amino acids. TCRdb analysed the reads with MiXCR anew, one entry per CDR3 protein. The sample lists hundreds of thousands of distinct CDR3 sequences, more than 8% seen once, with about 4.5% in the top ten. The gene calls are TRBV7-2 and TRBJ1-1; D gene ambiguous. This clonotype was obtained from a human donor in good health (CMV status not recorded). Some clones in this sample may be carry-over from other donors' samples. Material: PBMCs. The CDR3, as DNA: TGTGCCAGCAGCTTACGGCCTGGGGACACTGAAGCTTTCTTT. It codes for CASSLRPGDTEAFF.